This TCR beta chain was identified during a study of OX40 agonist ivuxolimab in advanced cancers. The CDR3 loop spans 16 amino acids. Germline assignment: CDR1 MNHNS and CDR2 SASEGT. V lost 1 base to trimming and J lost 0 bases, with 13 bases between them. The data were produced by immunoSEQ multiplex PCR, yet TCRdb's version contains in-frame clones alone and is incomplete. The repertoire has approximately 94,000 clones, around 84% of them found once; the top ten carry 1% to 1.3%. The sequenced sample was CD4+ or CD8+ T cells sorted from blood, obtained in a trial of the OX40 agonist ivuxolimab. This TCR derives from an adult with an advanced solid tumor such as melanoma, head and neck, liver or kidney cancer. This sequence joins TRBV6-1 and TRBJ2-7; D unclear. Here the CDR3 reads CASSEVVWSGSYEQYV. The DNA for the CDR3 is TGTGCCAGCAGTGAAGTCGTGTGGAGTGGCTCCTACGAGCAGTACGTC.